The 9 T cell receptor beta chains below all came from one sample that was sequenced in a study of blood T cell repertoires in COVID-19. Data came from immunoSEQ multiplex PCR; TCRdb stores just in-frame clones and leaves some out. This table has under 250,000 clones, more than 70% appearing once. Sequences were obtained from peripheral blood. The receptor set was obtained from a woman aged 80 or over with acute or convalescent COVID-19.

This clone has more than one count but fewer than ten. CDR3 coding DNA: TGTGCCAGCAGTGAAGTAAGGACAGGGAAGGAGACCCAGTACTTC. Translating it yields CASSEVRTGKETQYF. V and J are TRBV6-1 and TRBJ2-5; 8 bases are shared with TRBD1. The CDR3 has 15 amino acids. The germline V gene has CDR1 MNHNS and CDR2 SASEGT. V lost 1 base, J lost 5 bases, and 6 bases stayed unmatched.

This chain joins TRBV12-3 or TRBV12-4 and TRBJ2-5, with TRBD2 as a possible D gene (5 bases). The V end was cut by 7 bases, the J end by 10 bases, with 19 bases between. The CDR3 is 13 residues long. The CDR3 nucleotides read TGTGCCAGCACCCCAGGCGGGTTAGAAGGCCAGTACTTC. Its translation: CASTPGGLEGQYF.

The DNA of the CDR3 is TGCGCCAGCAGCTTGGCTCCTAGCGGGGCGGGGGAGACCCAGTACTTC. This sequence encodes CASSLAPSGAGETQYF. This chain connects TRBV5-1 to TRBJ2-5, with TRBD2 identical over 9 bases. This CDR3 is 16 amino acids long. Trimming cost V 0 bases and J 5 bases; bases outside gene matches: 8. Germline values: CDR1 SGHRS, CDR2 YFSETQ.

This clone was counted once. The chain couples TRBV5-6 to TRBJ1-3; D unclear. The CDR3 covers 12 residues. V was shortened by 4 bases and J by 2 bases, with 4 bases between the two germline ends. Germline V CDR1 and CDR2: SGHDT, YYEEEE. Written as DNA, the CDR3 is TGTGCCAGCAGCCAGACTGGAAACACCATATATTTT. Its translation: CASSQTGNTIYF. Together with reference TRBV5-6 and TRBJ1-3, the CDR3 gives the full variable domain: DAGVTQSPTHLIKTRGQQVTLRCSPKSGHDTVSWYQQALGQGPQFIFQYYEEEERQRGNFPDRFSGHQFPNYSSELNVNALLLGDSALYLCASSQTGNTIYFGEGSWLTVV.

The J gene is TRBJ1-6, the V gene TRBV6-5, with 7 bases matching TRBD1. Germline trimming cut 6 bases from V and 8 bases from J; bases unmatched to any gene: 4. Germline V gene sequence: CDR1 MNHEY, CDR2 SVGAGI. CDR3 size: 13 residues. CDR3 coding DNA: TGTGCCAGCAGGGAGGGACAGCATTCACCCCTCCACTTT. This sequence encodes CASREGQHSPLHF.

This chain connects TRBV6-5 to TRBJ1-2; a weak D match, TRBD1 (6 bases). V lost 2 bases to trimming and J lost 4 bases, with 11 bases between them. The CDR3 consists of 14 residues. CDR1 is MNHEY and CDR2 is SVGAGI in the germline V gene. Here the CDR3 DNA reads TGTGCCAGCAGTTACGACAGGAGCACCTATGGCTACACCTTC. Its translation: CASSYDRSTYGYTF.

This clone was detected only once. The chain carries TRBV7-9 and TRBJ1-5, with a weak D call TRBD1 (5 bases). Germline lookup yields CDR1 SEHNR and CDR2 FQNEAQ (reference sequence). V was pared by 2 bases and J by 5 bases, with 7 bases between. CDR3 length: 13 amino acids. CDR3 sequence reads: CASSLLGDQPQHF. The CDR3 coding sequence is TGTGCCAGCAGCTTACTAGGGGATCAGCCCCAGCATTTT.

The rearrangement uses TRBV11-3 and TRBJ1-1; the match to TRBD1 covers 12 bases. V trimming: 5 bases; J trimming: 5 bases; junction bases outside the gene matches: 6. The germline V gene has CDR1 SGHNT and CDR2 YENEEA. CDR3 length: 15 amino acids. CDR3 in amino acids: CASSPGQGARTEAFF. DNA of the CDR3: TGTGCCAGCAGCCCGGGACAGGGGGCGAGAACTGAAGCTTTCTTT.

This clone was seen a few times. The chain uses TRBV7-2 and TRBJ1-6; a possible D gene is TRBD1 (6 bases). Trimming cost V 0 bases and J 10 bases, with 13 bases left between them. The CDR3 sequence is 15 residues long. Germline values: CDR1 SGHTA, CDR2 FQGNSA. The CDR3 region has the DNA TGTGCCAGCAGCTTAGCTCACAACAGGGAGTCACCCCTCCACTTT. This encodes CASSLAHNRESPLHF.